A single sample is the source of the 30 T cell receptor beta chains below, sequenced in a study of blood T cell repertoires in COVID-19. Here immunoSEQ multiplex PCR was the method, and the copy in TCRdb shows in-frame clones only, minus some. The sample records some 230,000 clones, 80% to 90% being singletons. Sequenced material: PBMCs or T cells enriched from blood (not recorded which). All receptors derive from a woman aged 18-29 years in a cohort exposed to, infected with or recovered from COVID-19 (not recorded which).

V and J are TRBV7-2 and TRBJ1-3, with a tentative D call TRBD1 (5 bases). Germline V gene data show CDR1 as SGHTA and CDR2 as FQGNSA. The CDR3 length is 16 residues. Trimming pared 5 bases from V and 0 bases from J, leaving 14 bases between. CDR3 coding DNA: TGTGCCAGCAGCCCTTTGACAGCGTTCTCTGGAAACACCATATATTTT. It specifies CASSPLTAFSGNTIYF. Full variable domain (remainder filled in from reference TRBV7-2 and TRBJ1-3): GAGVSQSPSNKVTEKGKDVELRCDPISGHTALYWYRQSLGQGLEFLIYFQGNSAPDKSGLPSDRFSAERTGGSVSTLTIQRTQQEDSAVYLCASSPLTAFSGNTIYFGEGSWLTVV.

The chain has TRBV12-3 or TRBV12-4 and TRBJ2-5, with TRBD2 matching over 7 bases. This CDR3 comprises 12 residues. Unmatched junction bases numbered 1, after V lost 8 bases and J lost 1 base. Here the CDR3 reads CASWGGQETQYF. The CDR3 coding sequence is TGTGCCAGCTGGGGGGGCCAAGAGACCCAGTACTTC.

This sequence joins TRBV30 and TRBJ1-5; D unclear. Trimming removed 3 bases from V and 4 bases from J, with 16 bases in between. The CDR3 length is 15 residues. In germline, CDR1 is GTSNPN, CDR2 SVGIG (reference sequence). CDR3 residues: CAWRQPTPGNQPQHF. CDR3 nucleotide sequence: TGTGCCTGGAGGCAACCCACCCCGGGGAATCAGCCCCAGCATTTT.

The chain uses TRBV7-2 and TRBJ1-4, with 9 bases lining up with TRBD1. Germline-derived CDR1 and CDR2 are SGHTA and FQGNSA. J lost 10 bases, V lost 4 bases, and 4 bases had no gene match. The CDR3 has 13 amino acids. In DNA, the CDR3 is TGTGCCAGCAGCTCCTCACAGGGGGCAAAACTGTTTTTT. This encodes CASSSSQGAKLFF. Drawing the rest from reference TRBV7-2 and TRBJ1-4, the complete variable domain is GAGVSQSPSNKVTEKGKDVELRCDPISGHTALYWYRQSLGQGLEFLIYFQGNSAPDKSGLPSDRFSAERTGGSVSTLTIQRTQQEDSAVYLCASSSSQGAKLFFGSGTQLSVL.

The V call is TRBV3-1 (or the pseudogene TRBV3-2), the J call TRBJ2-3; D might be TRBD2 (6 bases). The CDR3 runs to 14 residues. The germline gives CDR1 LGHDT, CDR2 YNNKEL (reference sequence). With 4 bases removed from V and 0 bases from J, the gap between germline ends came to 8 bases. Here the CDR3 reads CASSLAESTDTQYF. DNA for the CDR3: TGTGCCAGCAGCCTAGCGGAGAGCACAGATACGCAGTATTTT.

This chain connects TRBV5-1 to TRBJ1-1; 11 bases agree with TRBD1. V dropped 3 bases and J dropped 4; count of bases not matched to a gene: 8. CDR1 is SGHRS, CDR2 YFSETQ, per germline. CDR3 length: 16 residues. CDR3 bases: TGCGCCAGCAGCTCCCGGGACAGGGGGTTCAGCACTGAAGCTTTCTTT. Its translation: CASSSRDRGFSTEAFF.

V and J are TRBV5-1 and TRBJ1-1; 9 bases are a match to TRBD1. Germline V gene sequence: CDR1 SGHRS, CDR2 YFSETQ. The CDR3 covers 15 residues. Unmatched junction bases numbered 1, after V lost 0 bases and J lost 1 base. CDR3 sequence reads: CASSLAGQGNTEAFF. In nucleotides, the CDR3 is TGCGCCAGCAGCTTGGCGGGACAGGGGAACACTGAAGCTTTCTTT.

The chain has TRBV18 and TRBJ1-4; 7 bases fit TRBD1. Germline V lookup: CDR1 KGHSH, CDR2 LQKENI. The V gene end was trimmed by 3 bases and the J gene end by 8 bases; junction bases not matched to a gene: 9. CDR3 size: 15 residues. The CDR3 spells CASSPMRGLEEKLFF. The CDR3 nucleotides read TGTGCCAGCTCACCTATGAGGGGGCTCGAGGAAAAACTGTTTTTT.

The V and J genes are TRBV9 and TRBJ1-6, with D perhaps matching TRBD1 (6 bases). Trimming removed 4 bases at V and 7 bases at J, with 18 bases between. Germline CDR1 SGDLS, CDR2 YYNGEE. This CDR3 comprises 16 residues. CDR3 protein: CASSPPGTGQNSPLHF. The CDR3 nucleotides are TGTGCCAGCAGCCCCCCGGGAACAGGACAGAATTCACCCCTCCACTTT.

V and J are TRBV2 and TRBJ1-6, with D possibly TRBD1 on 5 matching bases. The V and J ends lost 6 bases and 5 bases respectively, with 14 bases between them. The CDR3 is 15 residues long. Germline CDR1 is SNHLY and CDR2 is FYNNEI. CDR3 amino acids: CASSVRGGDNSPLHF. The CDR3, as DNA: TGTGCCAGCAGCGTCCGTGGAGGGGATAATTCACCCCTCCACTTT.

V gene TRBV18 combines with J gene TRBJ2-1, with 14 nucleotides matching TRBD2. Germline loops: CDR1 KGHSH, CDR2 LQKENI. V lost 0 bases to trimming and J lost 7 bases; unmatched junction nucleotides: 2. This CDR3 region has 16 residues. The CDR3 region has the DNA TGTGCCAGCTCACCACCGGGACTAGCGGGAGCAAATGAGCAGTTCTTC. This sequence encodes CASSPPGLAGANEQFF.

This clone appeared a single time. The chain employs TRBV5-1 and TRBJ2-7; 8 bases map to TRBD1. The CDR3 is 15 residues long. Looked up from germline, CDR1 is SGHRS and CDR2 is YFSETQ. V trimming: 4 bases; J trimming: 1 base; junction bases outside the gene matches: 7. The CDR3 loop reads CASSLGQGNSYEQYF. The CDR3, as DNA: TGCGCCAGCAGCCTAGGACAGGGTAATTCCTACGAGCAGTACTTC.

The chain couples TRBV20-1 to TRBJ1-2; a possible D gene is TRBD1 (5 bases). This CDR3 contains 11 residues. Trimming took 8 bases from V and 2 from J, leaving 9 bases between them. Looked up from germline, CDR1 is DFQATT and CDR2 is SNEGSKA (reference sequence). CDR3: CSLTANYGYTF. The CDR3 DNA is TGCAGTTTGACAGCGAACTATGGCTACACCTTC.

This clone was counted once. This sequence joins TRBV5-8 and TRBJ1-2; 8 bases are shared with TRBD1. J was trimmed by 6 bases and V by 2 bases; bases with no gene match: 9. This CDR3 has 15 amino acids. Germline V gene lookup returns CDR1 SGHTS and CDR2 YDEGEE. CDR3 DNA: TGTGCCAGCAGCTTAAAAACAGGGGGTCAGGATGGCTACACCTTC. Translation: CASSLKTGGQDGYTF.

J is TRBJ1-6 and V is TRBV19; D is uncertain. The CDR3 is 13 amino acids. Trimming took off 1 base at V and 8 bases at J, with 6 bases between the two ends. Germline V CDR1 and CDR2: LNHDA, SQIVND (reference sequence). The CDR3 sequence: CASSIGRDSPLHF. The DNA of the CDR3 is TGTGCCAGTAGTATAGGGAGGGATTCACCCCTCCACTTT.

The sample holds a few counts of this clone. The chain employs TRBV28 and TRBJ2-7; possibly TRBD2 for D (7 bases). Germline V gene lookup returns CDR1 MDHEN and CDR2 SYDVKM. Trimming cost V 7 bases and J 5 bases, with 12 bases left between them. The CDR3 totals 12 residues. The CDR3 is CASTMGGHEQYF. CDR3 nucleotide sequence: TGTGCCAGCACCATGGGGGGGCACGAGCAGTACTTC.

J is TRBJ1-5 and V is TRBV9; D remains ambiguous. Trimming stripped 1 base from V and 4 bases from J, with 12 bases between. This CDR3 is built from 15 residues. Germline V gene lookup returns CDR1 SGDLS and CDR2 YYNGEE. CDR3 in DNA: TGTGCCAGCAGCGTAACCCCGGACTTAAATCAGCCCCAGCATTTT. Translation gives CASSVTPDLNQPQHF.

Concerning this clone itself: Relative to the germline gene, one junction end is altered; a read error may explain this. This chain connects TRBV27 to TRBJ2-3, with D perhaps matching TRBD1 (6 bases). The CDR3 has 10 amino acids. The germline gives CDR1 MNHEY, CDR2 SMNVEV (reference sequence). Here the CDR3 DNA reads TGTGCCAGCAGGGCGACACAGGGACATTTT. Protein product: CASRATQGHF.

This chain connects TRBV6-5 to TRBJ1-1; perhaps TRBD1 as D (6 bases). V was trimmed by 6 bases and J by 6 bases, leaving 17 bases between them. The CDR3 extends over 14 amino acids. CDR1 is MNHEY, CDR2 SVGAGI, per germline. The CDR3 region has the DNA TGTGCCAGCAGCCTGGACAGTTTCGTATCTGAAGCTTTCTTT. Its translation: CASSLDSFVSEAFF.

V is TRBV27 and J is TRBJ2-7; D is undetermined. Per germline, CDR1 MNHEY and CDR2 SMNVEV (reference sequence). The CDR3 spans 13 residues. V lost 6 bases to trimming and J lost 1 base, with 10 bases between them. CDR3 DNA: TGTGCCAGCAGCGTGGGCAAATCCTACGAGCAGTACTTC. Encoded protein: CASSVGKSYEQYF.

V usage is TRBV28 and J usage is TRBJ1-2; TRBD1 matches 8 bases. V lost 6 bases and J lost 13; bases outside the gene matches: 10. Germline assignment: CDR1 MDHEN and CDR2 SYDVKM. CDR3 length equals 12 residues. CDR3 region: CASSVSDRAGTF. CDR3 DNA: TGTGCCAGCAGCGTATCGGACAGGGCAGGCACCTTC.

This clone was seen only once. This chain uses TRBV10-2 with TRBJ2-7, with D perhaps TRBD2 (5 bases). Germline assignment: CDR1 WSHSY and CDR2 SAAADI. The V gene lost 7 bases and the J gene lost 10 bases, with 23 bases spanning the gap. The CDR3 length is 14 residues. The CDR3 DNA reads TGCGCCAGCAAGGAGGAACGGCCACGGTATCCCCAGTACTTC. Encoded protein: CASKEERPRYPQYF.

This sequence joins TRBV10-3 and TRBJ1-1; D possibly corresponds to TRBD1 (6 bases). Germline values: CDR1 ENHRY, CDR2 SYGVKD. Trimming took off 8 bases at V and 3 bases at J, with 16 bases between the two ends. The CDR3 runs 14 residues. The CDR3 bases are TGTGCCATCTCCCCTTCGACAGGAGACACTGAAGCTTTCTTT. It yields the protein CAISPSTGDTEAFF.

This sequence joins TRBV24-1 and TRBJ2-2, with 8 positions matching TRBD1. V lost 4 bases and J lost 4; bases outside the gene matches: 7. The germline V gene encodes CDR1 KGHDR and CDR2 SFDVKD. This CDR3 comprises 16 residues. This CDR3 is CATSDPGTGRTGELFF. For the CDR3, the DNA is TGTGCCACCAGTGACCCTGGGACAGGCCGCACCGGGGAGCTGTTTTTT.

The rearrangement uses TRBV2 and TRBJ1-2; 9 bases align to TRBD1. J lost 2 bases, V lost 7 bases, and 8 bases had no gene match. This CDR3 is 15 amino acids long. Germline lookup yields CDR1 SNHLY and CDR2 FYNNEI. CDR3 amino acids: CASKLTGGANYGYTF. As DNA, the CDR3 is TGTGCCAGCAAACTCACAGGGGGCGCGAACTATGGCTACACCTTC.

The chain links TRBV5-6 to TRBJ2-5, with 9 positions matching TRBD1. Germline lookup yields CDR1 SGHDT and CDR2 YYEEEE. V was pared by 4 bases and J by 1 base, with 5 bases of the junction left unmatched. The CDR3 extends over 15 amino acids. The CDR3 spells CASSPDRGIQETQYF. The CDR3 DNA is TGTGCCAGCAGCCCGGACAGGGGCATCCAAGAGACCCAGTACTTC.

This chain links TRBV6-5 with TRBJ1-5, with D maybe TRBD1 (5 bases). Germline V CDR1 and CDR2: MNHEY, SVGAGI. The CDR3 sequence is 15 residues long. The V end was cut by 6 bases, the J end by 4 bases, with 16 bases between. The CDR3 DNA follows: TGTGCCAGCAGCAACGTCAGGGATAGTAATCAGCCCCAGCATTTT. Encoded protein: CASSNVRDSNQPQHF.

This rearrangement joins TRBV24-1 to TRBJ2-5, with D possibly matching TRBD2 (8 bases). Trimming shortened V by 2 bases and J by 5 bases, and 26 bases separated the two germline ends. In germline, CDR1 is KGHDR, CDR2 SFDVKD. The CDR3 is 19 residues long. The DNA of the CDR3 is TGTGCCACCAGTGATTGGGGTAAAGGGGGCGCGGGAGGTTTTGAGACCCAGTACTTC. This codes for CATSDWGKGGAGGFETQYF.

V gene TRBV6-5 combines with J gene TRBJ2-7; possible D gene TRBD1, 5 bases. The V end lost 5 bases, the J end lost 7 bases, and 15 bases lay between the germline ends. CDR3 length equals 13 residues. The germline V gene has CDR1 MNHEY and CDR2 SVGAGI. CDR3 amino acids: CASSPGHPSEQYF. CDR3 DNA sequence: TGTGCCAGCAGTCCAGGACACCCATCTGAGCAGTACTTC.

The chain uses TRBV19 and TRBJ1-2; 9 bases agree with TRBD1. Germline V gives CDR1 LNHDA, CDR2 SQIVND (reference sequence). CDR3 size: 15 residues. The trim removed 5 bases at V and 2 bases at J, leaving 6 bases unmatched. CDR3 protein: CASSLWDRENYGYTF. CDR3 sequence (DNA): TGTGCCAGTAGTCTTTGGGACAGGGAGAACTATGGCTACACCTTC.